These 30 T cell receptor beta chains share one sample of origin, sequenced in a study of patients and donors after allogeneic stem cell transplantation. One entry per CDR3 protein, called by TCRdb with MiXCR from the RT-PCR reads. In the table there are about 16,000 distinct CDR3 sequences, approximately 30% of which are singletons. Sequenced material: blood, either unsorted or a sorted T cell fraction (not recorded which). The receptors were gathered from a human donor who was either an allogeneic HSCT recipient or a stem cell or donor lymphocyte infusion donor (not recorded which). It is not recorded whose cells these are; they may come from a transplant donor.

The chain recombines TRBV20-1 with TRBJ2-7; weak D call: TRBD1 (6 bases). The germline V and J ends were trimmed by 1 base and 0 bases, with 13 bases remaining between them. The germline V gene encodes CDR1 DFQATT and CDR2 SNEGSKA (reference sequence). The CDR3 is 15 residues long. This CDR3 is CSARAIGGYSYEQYF. CDR3 bases: TGCAGTGCTAGAGCAATAGGGGGTTACTCCTACGAGCAGTACTTC.

This clonotype was detected only a few times. V is TRBV28 and J is TRBJ1-1; TRBD1 might be the D (5 bases). Germline-derived CDR1 and CDR2 are MDHEN and SYDVKM. V dropped 7 bases and J dropped 1 base, with 13 bases sitting between them. This CDR3 spans 14 amino acids. The DNA for the CDR3 is TGTGCCAGCACCACCGGGACCCAGAACACTGAAGCTTTCTTT. Translated: CASTTGTQNTEAFF.

The chain links TRBV5-1 to TRBJ1-1; no clear D gene. CDR1 and CDR2 from the germline V gene are SGHRS and YFSETQ. V was trimmed by 7 bases and J by 2 bases, leaving 12 bases between them. The CDR3 is 13 residues long. CDR3 protein: CASSKRENTEAFF. The DNA of the CDR3 is TGCGCCAGCTCTAAAAGGGAAAACACTGAAGCTTTCTTT.

The chain recombines TRBV5-6 with TRBJ2-3; possibly TRBD1 for D (6 bases). The CDR3 runs 17 residues. Trimming took 4 bases from V and 0 from J, leaving 18 bases between them. Germline V CDR1 and CDR2: SGHDT, YYEEEE. The CDR3 sequence is CASSRLRDTLSTDTQYF. CDR3 nucleotides: TGTGCCAGCAGCCGACTCCGGGACACCCTTAGCACAGATACGCAGTATTTT.

This clonotype has a count of ten or more. The rearrangement uses TRBV20-1 and TRBJ1-4, with D hard to call. The CDR3 spans 13 residues. Germline V CDR1 and CDR2: DFQATT, SNEGSKA (reference sequence). V shed 1 base and J shed 5 bases, with 8 bases lying between them. CDR3: CSARASRNEKLFF. The CDR3 bases are TGCAGTGCTAGAGCTTCAAGGAATGAAAAACTGTTTTTT.

This clonotype was observed many times. The chain couples TRBV2 to TRBJ2-2; D gene uncertain. V was trimmed by 2 bases and J by 7 bases, leaving 8 bases between them. This CDR3 has 13 amino acids. Germline V gene sequence: CDR1 SNHLY, CDR2 FYNNEI. The CDR3 DNA follows: TGTGCCAGCAGTGAACTCCCCGGCGGGGAGCTGTTTTTT. This gives the protein CASSELPGGELFF.

A few counts support this clonotype. This chain connects TRBV10-3 to TRBJ2-7; a weak D match, TRBD2 (7 bases). The CDR3 covers 16 residues. V was shortened by 0 bases and J by 5 bases, with 17 bases between the two germline ends. The germline gives CDR1 ENHRY, CDR2 SYGVKD. The CDR3 is CAISESQGGAPHEQYF. The CDR3, as DNA: TGTGCCATCAGTGAGTCTCAAGGGGGGGCCCCACACGAGCAGTACTTC.

This clonotype was counted between two and nine times. The chain is built from TRBV4-3 and TRBJ1-1, with a weak D call TRBD1 (5 bases). The CDR3 consists of 15 residues. Germline V gene sequence: CDR1 LGHNA, CDR2 YSLEER. V dropped 1 base and J dropped 2 bases, with 11 bases sitting between them. CDR3 loop: CASSQGVRVNTEAFF. The CDR3 DNA is TGCGCCAGCAGCCAAGGAGTCAGGGTCAACACTGAAGCTTTCTTT.

The rearrangement uses TRBV6-5 and TRBJ1-2; no reliable D call. V lost 2 bases, J lost 1 base, and 14 bases lay in between. Germline CDR1 reads MNHEY; CDR2 reads SVGAGI. CDR3 length equals 16 residues. This CDR3 is CASSYVGRRDNYGYTF. The CDR3 region has the DNA TGTGCCAGCAGTTACGTCGGGAGACGGGATAACTATGGCTACACCTTC.

This clonotype has just a few counts. This sequence joins TRBV12-3 or TRBV12-4 and TRBJ1-6, with D possibly TRBD1 on 6 matching bases. With 6 bases removed from V and 2 bases from J, the gap between germline ends came to 8 bases. This CDR3 has 14 residues. The CDR3 is CASRRGTYNSPLHF. The CDR3 DNA sequence: TGTGCCAGCAGAAGGGGGACCTATAATTCACCCCTCCACTTT.

This clonotype occurred a few times. The rearrangement joins TRBV5-1 to TRBJ1-6; a weak D match, TRBD1 (6 bases). The CDR3 extends over 14 amino acids. Germline values: CDR1 SGHRS, CDR2 YFSETQ. The germline V and J ends were trimmed by 5 bases and 9 bases, with 15 bases remaining between them. Here the CDR3 reads CASSLQGSGSPLHF. DNA of the CDR3: TGCGCCAGCAGTCTCCAGGGGTCAGGTTCACCCCTCCACTTT.

The CDR3 sequence is CASSLERGMARSYGYTF. The CDR3 DNA is TGTGCCAGCAGTTTAGAAAGGGGCATGGCGAGGAGCTATGGCTACACCTTC. The chain uses TRBV12-3 or TRBV12-4 and TRBJ1-2, with a weak D call TRBD1 (5 bases). Trimming removed 1 base at V and 4 bases at J, with 19 bases between. This CDR3 has 17 amino acids.

The V and J genes are TRBV6-4 and TRBJ1-1; D perhaps matches TRBD1 (5 bases). The V end was cut by 2 bases, the J end by 1 base, with 8 bases between. The CDR3 sequence is 14 residues long. Germline V gene data show CDR1 as MRHNA and CDR2 as SNTAGT. The CDR3 sequence: CASSDPGTNTEAFF. CDR3 sequence (DNA): TGTGCCAGCAGTGACCCCGGGACGAACACTGAAGCTTTCTTT.

As regards this clonotype: Germline and junction disagree at one end, which may indicate a read error. This sequence joins TRBV24-1 and TRBJ1-6; D possibly corresponds to TRBD1 (5 bases). The CDR3 contains 18 residues. The V gene's germline CDR1 is KGHDR and CDR2 SFDVKD. CDR3 loop: CATSDLPLGRLNNPPLHF. In DNA, the CDR3 is TGTGCCACCAGTGATTTGCCCCTGGGACGCCTTAATAATCCACCCCTCCACTTT.

This clonotype was seen only a few times. The chain is built from TRBV21-1 and TRBJ1-3. TRBV21-1 is a listed pseudogene. The CDR3 contains 14 residues. The chain's CDR3 is CASSPSDSGNTIYF. CDR3 in DNA: TGTGCCAGCAGTCCATCCGACTCTGGAAACACCATATATTTT.

The rearrangement links TRBV7-9 to TRBJ1-2; possibly TRBD1 for D (5 bases). V was pared by 6 bases and J by 7 bases, with 21 bases between. The CDR3 is 15 amino acids. The V gene's germline CDR1 is SEHNR and CDR2 FQNEAQ (reference sequence). CDR3 in amino acids: CASSPTGQEGLGYTF. In nucleotides, the CDR3 is TGTGCCAGCAGTCCCACGGGCCAGGAGGGGCTTGGCTACACCTTC. Together with reference TRBV7-9 and TRBJ1-2, the CDR3 gives the full variable domain: DTGVSQNPRHKITKRGQNVTFRCDPISEHNRLYWYRQTLGQGPEFLTYFQNEAQLEKSRLLSDRFSAERPKGSFSTLEIQRTEQGDSAMYLCASSPTGQEGLGYTFGSGTRLTVV.

In this sample, this clonotype turned up a few times. The chain links TRBV4-1 to TRBJ1-4; 7 nucleotides match TRBD1. CDR1 is MGHRA, CDR2 YSYEKL, per germline. V trimming: 4 bases; J trimming: 3 bases; junction bases outside the gene matches: 2. The CDR3 has 14 amino acids. Here the CDR3 reads CASSPDRANEKLFF. The CDR3 DNA sequence: TGCGCCAGCAGCCCCGACAGGGCTAATGAAAAACTGTTTTTT.

In this sample, this clonotype turned up a few times. J is TRBJ1-1 and V is TRBV5-1, with TRBD1 as a possible D gene (5 bases). Trimming took 4 bases from V and 1 from J, leaving 17 bases between them. The CDR3 is 16 amino acids. Germline CDR1 is SGHRS and CDR2 is YFSETQ. The CDR3 bases are TGCGCCAGCAGCCGGGGATCGACAGCCCCGAACACTGAAGCTTTCTTT. Amino acids: CASSRGSTAPNTEAFF.

The gene calls are TRBV12-3 or TRBV12-4 and TRBJ1-3, with TRBD1 as a possible D gene (5 bases). This CDR3 region has 15 residues. Trimming stripped 1 base from V and 0 bases from J, with 7 bases between. As DNA, the CDR3 is TGTGCCAGCAGTTTAGGACAGATCTCTGGAAACACCATATATTTT. This gives the protein CASSLGQISGNTIYF.

This clonotype was detected many times. CDR3 in DNA: TGCAGCGCCCAGGACAGGGTCAATTCACCCCTCCACTTT. Translated: CSAQDRVNSPLHF. The chain is built from TRBV29-1 and TRBJ1-6; TRBD1 matches at 8 bases. This CDR3 has 13 residues. Trimming took 7 bases from V and 7 from J; bases not matched to a gene: 6. CDR1 is SQVTM, CDR2 ANQGSEA, per germline.

There are a few counts of this clonotype. The genes are TRBV4-1 and TRBJ1-2; the D is unclear. The V gene's germline CDR1 is MGHRA and CDR2 YSYEKL. This CDR3 has 14 residues. The V end lost 4 bases, the J end lost 5 bases, and 14 bases lay between the germline ends. The CDR3 protein is CASSRGLKGYGYTF. Written as DNA, the CDR3 is TGCGCCAGCAGCCGAGGACTCAAAGGTTATGGCTACACCTTC.

The chain links TRBV6-2 or TRBV6-3 to TRBJ2-5; D gene uncertain. V was shortened by 4 bases and J by 8 bases, with 20 bases between the two germline ends. This CDR3 has 15 amino acids. Germline loops: CDR1 MNHEY, CDR2 SVGEGT. The CDR3 bases are TGTGCCAGCAGTTCCCGATGGAAGACAAGAACTACCCAGTACTTC. It yields the protein CASSSRWKTRTTQYF.

This clonotype was counted a few times. The CDR3 protein is CAISQLTGGRDGYTF. The CDR3, as DNA: TGTGCCATCAGTCAGTTAACAGGGGGCAGAGATGGCTACACCTTC. The rearrangement links TRBV10-3 to TRBJ1-2; 9 bases align to TRBD1. The CDR3 has 15 amino acids. V dropped 5 bases and J dropped 6; count of bases not matched to a gene: 10. The V gene's germline CDR1 is ENHRY and CDR2 SYGVKD.

This rearrangement joins TRBV5-1 to TRBJ1-4, with a tentative D call TRBD1 (6 bases). Trimming stripped 0 bases from V and 4 bases from J, with 10 bases between. CDR1 SGHRS and CDR2 YFSETQ come from the germline V gene. The CDR3 has 15 residues. CDR3 nucleotide sequence: TGCGCCAGCAGCTTGGCCAGGGGAGTTAATGAAAAACTGTTTTTT. Translating it yields CASSLARGVNEKLFF.

This clonotype has more than one count but fewer than ten. This rearrangement joins TRBV20-1 to TRBJ1-6, with 8 bases fitting TRBD1. There are 13 residues in the CDR3. Germline V CDR1 and CDR2: DFQATT, SNEGSKA (reference sequence). The V and J ends lost 5 bases and 8 bases, in that order; junction bases with no gene match: 5. The CDR3 region is CSARQGMDSPLHF. The CDR3 DNA reads as TGCAGTGCTCGACAGGGGATGGATTCACCCCTCCACTTT.

The rearrangement uses TRBV21-1 and TRBJ1-2. TRBV21-1 is termed a pseudogene. The CDR3 covers 14 residues. As DNA, the CDR3 is TGTGCCCATTTCCGCCGGCCGGTAAACTATGGCTACACCTTC. Amino acids: CAHFRRPVNYGYTF.

The genes are TRBV10-3 and TRBJ1-2; D remains ambiguous. Trimming took 2 bases from V and 0 from J, leaving 10 bases between them. CDR3 length equals 15 residues. The germline V gene has CDR1 ENHRY and CDR2 SYGVKD. CDR3 amino acids: CAISEPGRTNYGYTF. CDR3 bases: TGTGCCATCAGTGAGCCCGGACGGACTAACTATGGCTACACCTTC.

This clonotype was recorded a few times. The chain combines TRBV6-1 with TRBJ1-5, with D possibly TRBD1 on 6 matching bases. This CDR3 comprises 16 residues. The germline V and J ends were trimmed by 1 base and 5 bases, with 15 bases remaining between them. The germline gives CDR1 MNHNS, CDR2 SASEGT. In DNA, the CDR3 is TGTGCCAGCAGTGAAGGGGAACAGGGCGGTTATCAGCCCCAGCATTTT. It codes for CASSEGEQGGYQPQHF.

This clonotype was seen repeatedly, ten times or more. The rearrangement links TRBV5-1 to TRBJ1-2; perhaps TRBD1 as D (5 bases). The V gene lost 4 bases and the J gene lost 5 bases, with 9 bases spanning the gap. Germline V CDR1 and CDR2: SGHRS, YFSETQ. The CDR3 has 12 amino acids. CDR3 residues: CASSARQYGYTF. CDR3 nucleotides: TGCGCCAGCAGCGCTCGACAGTATGGCTACACCTTC.

The sample holds many counts of this clonotype. V and J are TRBV7-2 and TRBJ1-1, with 8 nucleotides matching TRBD1. V lost 4 bases to trimming and J lost 4 bases; unmatched junction nucleotides: 14. CDR1 is SGHTA and CDR2 is FQGNSA in the germline V gene. The CDR3 spans 17 residues. The CDR3 here is CASSWTGSIVGSTEAFF. The CDR3 DNA sequence: TGTGCCAGCAGCTGGACAGGGTCTATCGTCGGGTCCACTGAAGCTTTCTTT.